A selection of T cell receptor beta chains follows, all from one sample in a study of cytomegalovirus exposure and HLA in healthy donors. Measured with immunoSEQ multiplex PCR; TCRdb has only the in-frame clones, and not every one. The table includes roughly 160,000 clones, approximately 77% detected once. Sequenced sample: PBMCs. The receptors were sampled from a female donor in good health and CMV-seronegative. Both conserved end residues are part of each CDR3. The D gene is left open where the match is weak.

d_gene	j_gene	v_gene	CDR3aa	CDR3nt
TRBD1	TRBJ1-4	TRBV4-3	CASSQGQGREKLFF	TGCGCCAGCAGCCAGGGACAGGGGCGGGAAAAACTGTTTTTT
NA	TRBJ2-3	TRBV7-9	CASSGGGTPFTDTQYF	TGTGCCAGCAGCGGTGGGGGGACCCCCTTCACAGATACGCAGTATTTT
NA	TRBJ2-4	TRBV7-9	CASSWDTENIQYF	TGTGCCAGCAGCTGGGACACAGAAAACATTCAGTACTTC
NA	TRBJ2-7	TRBV2	CASTPTRPAYEQYF	TGTGCCAGCACCCCCACGCGCCCTGCCTACGAGCAGTACTTC
NA	TRBJ1-2	TRBV9	CASSVELLGRGGGYTF	TGTGCCAGCAGCGTAGAACTCCTGGGTAGGGGTGGCGGCTACACCTTC
NA	TRBJ2-3	TRBV28	CASSLGLEADTQYF	TGTGCCAGCAGTCTCGGACTGGAGGCAGATACGCAGTATTTT
NA	TRBJ2-6	TRBV4-3	CASSRTTVSSGANVLTF	TGCGCCAGCAGCCGGACGACAGTTAGCTCTGGGGCCAACGTCCTGACTTTC
TRBD2	TRBJ2-7	TRBV28	CASRPTGASGSYEQYF	TGTGCCAGCAGACCTACGGGAGCTAGCGGGAGCTACGAGCAGTACTTC
TRBD2	TRBJ2-1	TRBV5-4	CASSFSSGSRDEQFF	TGTGCCAGCAGCTTTTCTAGCGGGAGTAGAGATGAGCAGTTCTTC
TRBD1	TRBJ2-7	TRBV11-2	CASSLAPGTGGYEQYF	TGTGCCAGCAGCTTAGCCCCCGGGACAGGGGGCTACGAGCAGTACTTC
NA	TRBJ1-6	TRBV7-3	CASSEGQGDSPLHF	TGTGCCAGCAGCGAAGGGCAGGGTGATTCACCCCTCCACTTT
TRBD1	TRBJ1-6	TRBV13	CASSLGDRNYNSPLHF	TGTGCCAGCAGCTTAGGGGACAGGAACTATAATTCACCCCTCCACTTT
NA	TRBJ2-7	TRBV19	CASSPLRTETYEQYF	TGTGCCAGTAGTCCGCTTCGGACAGAAACCTACGAGCAGTACTTC
TRBD1	TRBJ2-3	TRBV4-1	CASSQGRWDSSDTQYF	TGCGCCAGCAGCCAAGGCCGGTGGGACAGTTCAGATACGCAGTATTTT